The clone carrying this T cell receptor (beta chain) was counted a single time. The data are from a study of T cell responses to AZD1222 COVID-19 vaccine. The table came from immunoSEQ multiplex PCR; TCRdb's copy has only in-frame clones and leaves some out. The data hold about 86,000 clones, with 88% observed a single time. Trimming pared 3 bases from V and 2 bases from J, leaving 17 bases between. The germline V gene has CDR1 SNHLY and CDR2 FYNNEI. This CDR3 is built from 17 residues. The J gene is TRBJ2-1, the V gene TRBV2, with a weak D call TRBD2 (5 bases). This sample comprised peripheral blood, obtained on day 0 of MenACWY control vaccination. The clonotype was recovered from an adult in good health. CDR3 residues: CASSDGIPGITYNEQFF. The CDR3 nucleotides read TGTGCCAGCAGTGACGGCATACCGGGGATCACCTACAATGAGCAGTTCTTC.